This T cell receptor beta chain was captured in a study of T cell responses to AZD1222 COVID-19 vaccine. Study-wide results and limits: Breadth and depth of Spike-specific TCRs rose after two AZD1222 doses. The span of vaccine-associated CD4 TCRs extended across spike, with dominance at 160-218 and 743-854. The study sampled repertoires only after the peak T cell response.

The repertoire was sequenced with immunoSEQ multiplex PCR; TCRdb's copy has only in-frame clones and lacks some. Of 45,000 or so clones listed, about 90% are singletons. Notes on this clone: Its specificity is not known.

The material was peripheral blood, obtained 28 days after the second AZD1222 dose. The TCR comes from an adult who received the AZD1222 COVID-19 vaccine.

Here the CDR3 reads CASSLAPANEKLFF. CDR3 bases: TGCGCCAGCAGCTTGGCTCCGGCTAATGAAAAACTGTTTTTT. The chain couples TRBV5-1 to TRBJ1-4; D call uncertain. Germline lookup yields CDR1 SGHRS and CDR2 YFSETQ. With 0 bases removed from V and 3 bases from J, the gap between germline ends came to 6 bases. The CDR3 is 14 residues long. Looking up the rest from reference TRBV5-1 and TRBJ1-4 gives the full variable domain: KAGVTQTPRYLIKTRGQQVTLSCSPISGHRSVSWYQQTPGQGLQFLFEYFSETQRNKGNFPGRFSGRQFSNSRSEMNVSTLELGDSALYLCASSLAPANEKLFFGSGTQLSVL.